In its sample, the clone carrying this TCR beta chain was seen many times. Its antigen remains unknown. This entry belongs to a study of T cell repertoires in cytomegalovirus infection. About the study: Public TCR beta signatures were indicative of both CMV infection and a matching HLA type.

Study results and caveats: The study identified carriers of CMV plus the relevant HLA from cumulative public TCR beta family frequency. HLA-C-restricted, CMV-specific TCR beta clonotypes were dominant ex vivo.

The CDR3 is 15 amino acids. V was pared by 5 bases and J by 5 bases, with 19 bases between. CDR1 is SGHTA, CDR2 FQGNSA, per germline. TCRdb passed the reads through MiXCR, listing each CDR3 protein once. The sample consists of some 200,000 distinct CDR3 sequences, 7.5% to 10% of them appearing once. The chain is built from TRBV7-2 and TRBJ2-7; D might be TRBD1 (7 bases). The receptor's source is a human donor in good health (CMV status not recorded). Some clones in this sample may be carry-over from other donors' samples. The sequenced sample was PBMCs. The CDR3 region has the DNA TGTGCCAGCAGCGCGATGACAGGGAGGAACCACGAGCAGTACTTC. As protein: CASSAMTGRNHEQYF.